This is a list of T cell receptor beta chains from one sample in a study of blood T cell repertoires in COVID-19. The method was immunoSEQ multiplex PCR; TCRdb's version includes in-frame clones alone and lacks a portion of them. The sample holds approximately 130,000 clones, more than 80% seen once. What was sequenced was peripheral blood. The source of these receptors is a human donor in a cohort sampled during active COVID-19. CDR3s include the opening cysteine and the closing phenylalanine or tryptophan. D genes are given only for firm matches.

d_gene: TRBD1
v_gene: TRBV11-2
CDR3aa: CASSLGYRGLRNTEAFF

d_gene: NA
v_gene: TRBV2
CDR3aa: CASSEPPKSYGYTF

d_gene: NA
v_gene: TRBV10-2
CDR3aa: CASSEIGRRTTNYGYTF

d_gene: TRBD1
v_gene: TRBV7-9
CDR3aa: CASSSGTGGQETQYF

d_gene: TRBD2
v_gene: TRBV4-3
CDR3aa: CASSQDRSGGVNEQFF

d_gene: TRBD1
v_gene: TRBV5-4
CDR3aa: CASSFPLVTGANYGYTF

d_gene: TRBD1
v_gene: TRBV28
CDR3aa: CASSIPGQAKNQPQHF

d_gene: TRBD2
v_gene: TRBV27
CDR3aa: CASFPAGSSYEQYF

d_gene: TRBD1
v_gene: TRBV7-8
CDR3aa: CASSPGTGLRTTYNEQFF

d_gene: TRBD2
v_gene: TRBV2
CDR3aa: CASSLLAGSGELFF

d_gene: TRBD1
v_gene: TRBV6-5
CDR3aa: CASSYFGQGVSEQYF

d_gene: TRBD1
v_gene: TRBV30
CDR3aa: CAWSPGQGAIIYNSPLHF

d_gene: TRBD1
v_gene: TRBV14
CDR3aa: CASSQRQGFGYTF

d_gene: NA
v_gene: TRBV6-5
CDR3aa: CASSLQQGTGQPQHF

d_gene: NA
v_gene: TRBV29-1
CDR3aa: CSVDAEAFF

d_gene: NA
v_gene: TRBV12-3/TRBV12-4
CDR3aa: CASNRANYNEQFF

d_gene: TRBD1
v_gene: TRBV3-1/TRBV3-2
CDR3aa: CASSLTGADGAFF

d_gene: NA
v_gene: TRBV2
CDR3aa: CASSDPPASVFYNEQFF

d_gene: TRBD1
v_gene: TRBV6-5
CDR3aa: CASSYWDSYGYTF

d_gene: NA
v_gene: TRBV6-4
CDR3aa: CASSSHRASSYNEQFF